This note documents a single T cell receptor beta chain sequence. Only in-frame clones appear in the TCRdb table, and some are missing; sequencing was by immunoSEQ multiplex PCR. The sample comprises about 13,000 clones, 90% of which are singletons, and around an eighth rests with the top ten. CDR3 length: 13 amino acids. V shed 0 bases and J shed 5 bases, with 7 bases lying between them. Germline V gene data show CDR1 as LGHNA and CDR2 as YNFKEQ. This entry comes from a study of T cell changes during pregnancy in multiple sclerosis. The sequence came from a female donor in good health, enrolled as a control in a pregnancy study. The chain employs TRBV4-2 and TRBJ1-2, with D maybe TRBD1 (5 bases). Sample: CD8+ T cells from peripheral blood mononuclear cells, taken after pregnancy. The CDR3 region is CASSQEEGYGYTF. CDR3 nucleotide sequence: TGTGCCAGCAGCCAAGAGGAGGGGTATGGCTACACCTTC.